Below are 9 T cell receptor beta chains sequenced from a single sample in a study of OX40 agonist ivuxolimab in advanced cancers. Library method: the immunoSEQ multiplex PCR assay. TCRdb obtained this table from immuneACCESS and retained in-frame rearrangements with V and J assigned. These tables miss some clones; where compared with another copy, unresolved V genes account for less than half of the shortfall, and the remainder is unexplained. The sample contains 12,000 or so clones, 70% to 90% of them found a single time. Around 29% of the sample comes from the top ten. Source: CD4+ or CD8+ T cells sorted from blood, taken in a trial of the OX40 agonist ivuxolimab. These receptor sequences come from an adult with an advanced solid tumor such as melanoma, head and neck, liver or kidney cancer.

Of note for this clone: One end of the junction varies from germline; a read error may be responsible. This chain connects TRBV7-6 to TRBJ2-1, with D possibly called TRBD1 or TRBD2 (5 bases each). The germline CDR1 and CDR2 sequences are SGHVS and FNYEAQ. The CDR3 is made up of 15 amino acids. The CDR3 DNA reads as TGTGCCAGCAGCCGAGGGGCTAGCTCCCACAATGAGCAGTTCTTC. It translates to CASSRGASSHNEQFF. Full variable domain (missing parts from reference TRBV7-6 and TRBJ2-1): GAGVSQSPRYKVTKRGQDVALRCDPISGHVSLYWYRQALGQGPEFLTYFNYEAQQDKSGLPNDRFSAERPEGSISTLTIQRTEQRDSAMYRCASSRGASSHNEQFFGPGTRLTVL.

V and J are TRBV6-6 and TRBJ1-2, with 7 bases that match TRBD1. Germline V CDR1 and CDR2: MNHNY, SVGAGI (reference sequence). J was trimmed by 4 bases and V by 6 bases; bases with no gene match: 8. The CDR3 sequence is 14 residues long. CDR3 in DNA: TGTGCCAGCAGCGCCGGGACAGCCTTCTATGGCTACACCTTC. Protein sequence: CASSAGTAFYGYTF.

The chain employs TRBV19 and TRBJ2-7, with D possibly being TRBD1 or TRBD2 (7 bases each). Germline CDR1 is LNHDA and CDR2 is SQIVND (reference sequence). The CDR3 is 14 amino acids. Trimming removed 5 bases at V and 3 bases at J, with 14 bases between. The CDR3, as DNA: TGTGCCAGTAGTTGGCAGGGGGGGAACTACGAGCAGTACTTC. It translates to CASSWQGGNYEQYF.

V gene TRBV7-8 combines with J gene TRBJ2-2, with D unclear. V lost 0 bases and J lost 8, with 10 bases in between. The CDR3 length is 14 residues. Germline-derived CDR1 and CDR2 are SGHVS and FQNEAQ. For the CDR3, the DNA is TGTGCCAGCAGCTTAGCGAGGCCCCAAGGGGAGCTGTTTTTT. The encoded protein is CASSLARPQGELFF. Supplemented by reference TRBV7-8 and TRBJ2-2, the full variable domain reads GAGVSQSPRYKVAKRGQDVALRCDPISGHVSLFWYQQALGQGPEFLTYFQNEAQLDKSGLPSDRFFAERPEGSVSTLKIQRTQQEDSAVYLCASSLARPQGELFFGEGSRLTVL.

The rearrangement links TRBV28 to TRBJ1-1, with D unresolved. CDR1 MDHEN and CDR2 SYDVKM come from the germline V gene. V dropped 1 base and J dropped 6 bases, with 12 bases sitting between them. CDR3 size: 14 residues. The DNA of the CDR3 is TGTGCCAGCAGTTTATTGGGCGTCGGAGCTGAAGCTTTCTTT. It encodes CASSLLGVGAEAFF.

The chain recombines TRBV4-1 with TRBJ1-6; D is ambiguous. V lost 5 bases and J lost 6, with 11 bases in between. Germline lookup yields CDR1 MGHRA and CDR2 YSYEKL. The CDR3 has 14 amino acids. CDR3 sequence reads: CASSEGQSNSPLHF. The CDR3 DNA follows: TGCGCCAGCAGCGAGGGCCAGAGTAATTCACCCCTCCACTTT.

The CDR3 reads CASKLEGYYGYTF. The CDR3 DNA reads as TGTGCCAGCAAGTTGGAGGGGTACTATGGCTACACCTTC. This chain uses TRBV2 with TRBJ1-2; D may be TRBD1 (5 bases). The CDR3 runs to 13 residues. Trimming left V 7 bases short and J 3 bases short, with 12 bases between. Germline V gene sequence: CDR1 SNHLY, CDR2 FYNNEI.

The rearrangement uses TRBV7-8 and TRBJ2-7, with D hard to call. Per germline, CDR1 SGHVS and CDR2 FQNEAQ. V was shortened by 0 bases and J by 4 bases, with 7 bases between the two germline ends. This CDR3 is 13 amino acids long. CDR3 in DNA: TGTGCCAGCAGCTTAGCAGGGTTTTACGAGCAGTACTTC. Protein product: CASSLAGFYEQYF.

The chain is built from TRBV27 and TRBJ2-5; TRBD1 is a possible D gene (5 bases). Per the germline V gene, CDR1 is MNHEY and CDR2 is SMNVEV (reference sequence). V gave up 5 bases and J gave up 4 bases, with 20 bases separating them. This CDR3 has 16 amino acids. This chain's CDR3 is CASSRKGRILAETQYF. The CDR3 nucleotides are TGTGCCAGCAGTCGAAAGGGGCGGATATTAGCAGAGACCCAGTACTTC.